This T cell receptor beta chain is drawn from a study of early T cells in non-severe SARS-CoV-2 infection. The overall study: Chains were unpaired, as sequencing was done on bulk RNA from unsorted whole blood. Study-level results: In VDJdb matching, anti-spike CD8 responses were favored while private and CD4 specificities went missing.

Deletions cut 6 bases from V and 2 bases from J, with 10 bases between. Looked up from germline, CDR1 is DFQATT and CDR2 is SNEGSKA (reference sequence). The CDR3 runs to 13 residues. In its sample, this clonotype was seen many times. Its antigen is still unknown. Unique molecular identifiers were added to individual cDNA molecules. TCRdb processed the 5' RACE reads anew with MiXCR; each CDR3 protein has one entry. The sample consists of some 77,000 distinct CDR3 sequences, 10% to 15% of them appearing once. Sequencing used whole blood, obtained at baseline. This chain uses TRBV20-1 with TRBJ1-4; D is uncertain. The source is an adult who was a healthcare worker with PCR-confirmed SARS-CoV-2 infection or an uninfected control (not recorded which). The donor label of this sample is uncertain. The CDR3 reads CSAGGLTNEKLFF. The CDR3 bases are TGCAGTGCAGGAGGCCTGACTAATGAAAAACTGTTTTTT.